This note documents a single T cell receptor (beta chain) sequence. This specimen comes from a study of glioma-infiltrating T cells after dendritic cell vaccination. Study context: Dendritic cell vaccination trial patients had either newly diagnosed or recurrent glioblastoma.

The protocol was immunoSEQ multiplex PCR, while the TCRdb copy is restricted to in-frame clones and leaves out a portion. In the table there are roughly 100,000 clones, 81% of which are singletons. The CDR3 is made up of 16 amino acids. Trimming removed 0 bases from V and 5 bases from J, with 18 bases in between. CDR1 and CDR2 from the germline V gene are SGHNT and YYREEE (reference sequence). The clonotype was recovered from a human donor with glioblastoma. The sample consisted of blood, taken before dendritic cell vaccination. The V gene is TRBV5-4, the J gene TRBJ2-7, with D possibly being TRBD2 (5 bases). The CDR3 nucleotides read TGTGCCAGCAGCTTGGGAGGGTTGGGTTTGAGGAACGAGCAGTACTTC. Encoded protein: CASSLGGLGLRNEQYF.